The present T cell receptor beta chain was sequenced within a study of T cells in Graves' hyperthyroidism and ophthalmopathy. Using RNA transcripts as the source, TCR beta CDR3 regions were amplified. The TCR CDR3 first-round RT-PCR relied on the HTBI primer set. Via MiXCR, TCRdb re-called the multiplex PCR reads, giving one row per CDR3 protein. The top ten hold roughly 10% of the sample, which has about 740,000 distinct CDR3 sequences, 11% to 15% seen once. The CDR3 consists of 15 residues. Deletions cut 6 bases from V and 4 bases from J, with 15 bases between. In germline, CDR1 is SEHNR, CDR2 FQNEAQ (reference sequence).

Sequencing used blood. The TCR sequence derives from a woman between 18 and 30 years old with Graves' hyperthyroidism. V is TRBV7-9 and J is TRBJ2-2; possible D gene TRBD2, 5 bases. CDR3 DNA sequence: TGTGCCAGCAGGGCGATTAGCGAGGCCACCGGGGAGCTGTTTTTT. The encoded protein is CASRAISEATGELFF. The entire variable domain, with the rest obtained from reference TRBV7-9 and TRBJ2-2, is as follows: DTGVSQNPRHKITKRGQNVTFRCDPISEHNRLYWYRQTLGQGPEFLTYFQNEAQLEKSRLLSDRFSAERPKGSFSTLEIQRTEQGDSAMYLCASRAISEATGELFFGEGSRLTVL.